The source of this T cell receptor beta chain is a study of vaccination effects on CD4 cells after COVID-19. Study at large: Relative to the second dose, post-vaccine samples were obtained a median of 72 days later.

ViraFEST assay sequencing came after antigen-specific CD4+ T cells were expanded with viral peptide pools. CD4+ T cells were isolated after 10 days of culture. Each participant received a vaccine that was either BNT162b2 or mRNA-1273, given as two doses. Prior SARS-CoV-2 infection was absent in the vaccine recipients, as shown by negative nucleocapsid antibodies. For each well, roughly 2 million PBMC were cultured with 8.5 to 10 IU/ml IL-2 and roughly 9.2 ug/ml peptides. Note on this clone: Its specificity is unknown.

Clones were read by immunoSEQ multiplex PCR, and TCRdb kept only the in-frame ones, dropping some. The repertoire holds roughly 27,000 clones, with roughly four fifths as singletons. The source was CD4+ T cells from PBMCs cultured with HCoV-OC43 spike peptides, collected after COVID-19 vaccination. Stated subset: HCoV-OC43 spike overlapping peptide pool stimulation. The TCR originated in a human donor who received a COVID-19 vaccine.

CDR3 loop: CAISGREIEQYF. The CDR3, as DNA: TGTGCCATCAGTGGTAGGGAGATCGAGCAGTACTTC. The rearrangement links TRBV10-3 to TRBJ2-7, with a tentative D call TRBD2 (5 bases). Germline V CDR1 and CDR2: ENHRY, SYGVKD. The CDR3 has 12 amino acids. Trimming cost V 4 bases and J 6 bases, with 10 bases left between them.